The 6 T cell receptor beta chains below were found in one sample sequenced in a study of blood T cell repertoires in COVID-19. The repertoire was sequenced with immunoSEQ multiplex PCR; TCRdb's copy has only in-frame clones and lacks some. The data contain about 78,000 clones, around nine tenths of them singletons. Source material: peripheral blood. The receptors come from a man aged 45-65 years with active or convalescent COVID-19.

The rearrangement joins TRBV2 to TRBJ2-1; 15 bases are a match to TRBD2. CDR1 SNHLY and CDR2 FYNNEI come from the germline V gene. V shed 8 bases, J shed 0 bases, and the junction held 8 bases outside the gene matches. The CDR3 has 18 residues. The CDR3 loop reads CASEGLAGGGSSYNEQFF. CDR3 coding DNA: TGTGCCAGCGAGGGACTAGCGGGGGGCGGGAGCTCCTACAATGAGCAGTTCTTC.

The chain combines TRBV4-3 with TRBJ1-4; 7 bases agree with TRBD1. CDR1 and CDR2 from the germline V gene are LGHNA and YSLEER. This CDR3 comprises 15 residues. V shed 4 bases, J shed 3 bases, and the junction held 5 bases outside the gene matches. CDR3 nucleotides: TGCGCCAGCAGCCTCGAGGGGGCGCCTAATGAAAAACTGTTTTTT. Encoded protein: CASSLEGAPNEKLFF.

This rearrangement joins TRBV9 to TRBJ1-6; D possibly corresponds to TRBD1 (6 bases). Trimming left V 0 bases short and J 5 bases short, with 9 bases between. The CDR3 runs to 15 residues. Per the germline V gene, CDR1 is SGDLS and CDR2 is YYNGEE. The CDR3 region is CASSVGAGDNSPLHF. In nucleotides, the CDR3 is TGTGCCAGCAGCGTAGGGGCAGGGGATAATTCACCCCTCCACTTT.

This sequence joins TRBV6-5 and TRBJ2-1; 11 bases match TRBD2. There are 14 residues in the CDR3. Trimming removed 5 bases from V and 9 bases from J; junction bases left unmatched: 6. Germline V lookup: CDR1 MNHEY, CDR2 SVGAGI. The CDR3 region has the DNA TGTGCCAGCAGTCCGACTAGCGGGGTAACTGAGCAGTTCTTC. Translated: CASSPTSGVTEQFF.

The chain couples TRBV2 to TRBJ2-1; 10 bases are a match to TRBD1. Germline V gene lookup returns CDR1 SNHLY and CDR2 FYNNEI. The CDR3 runs 14 residues. Germline trimming cut 5 bases from V and 9 bases from J; bases unmatched to any gene: 7. Here the CDR3 DNA reads TGTGCCAGCAGTTCGGGACAGGGGACAAGTGAGCAGTTCTTC. Translating it yields CASSSGQGTSEQFF.

This chain connects TRBV12-3 or TRBV12-4 to TRBJ1-4, with D unresolved. V lost 6 bases to trimming and J lost 5 bases, with 10 bases between them. The CDR3 has 13 amino acids. CDR3 sequence (DNA): TGTGCCAGCAGGAAGAGGATAAATGAAAAACTGTTTTTT. Translated: CASRKRINEKLFF.